Below, 7 T cell receptor beta chains from the same sample are listed, as sequenced in a study of CD8 T cells in ankylosing spondylitis. Study-level results: Ankylosing spondylitis blood appeared to be characterized by a TCR beta motif of several highly homologous variants.

The antigens these receptors bind are not known. MiXCR, run by TCRdb on the 5' RACE reads, gives a single entry per CDR3 protein. The sample has 250,000 to 350,000 distinct CDR3 sequences; roughly 8% are singletons. Specimen: blood, either unsorted or a sorted T cell fraction (not recorded which). These receptors all come from a male donor with ankylosing spondylitis.

The CDR3, as DNA: TGCGCCAGCAGCCCCGGAGGCTCTAGCACAGATACGCAGTATTTT. Translating gives CASSPGGSSTDTQYF. V is TRBV5-1 and J is TRBJ2-3; tentatively, D is TRBD2 (5 bases). The V gene's germline CDR1 is SGHRS and CDR2 YFSETQ. V was pared by 4 bases and J by 0 bases, with 12 bases between. The CDR3 runs to 15 residues.

This clonotype appeared many times. The chain links TRBV5-5 to TRBJ1-1; D unresolved. The V end lost 0 bases, the J end lost 7 bases, and 7 bases lay between the germline ends. In germline, CDR1 is SGHKS, CDR2 YYEKEE (reference sequence). This CDR3 contains 12 residues. CDR3 nucleotide sequence: TGTGCCAGCAGCTTGGGAGGATATGAAGCTTTCTTT. Amino acids: CASSLGGYEAFF.

The rearrangement links TRBV5-1 to TRBJ2-2; maybe TRBD1 (5 bases). The CDR3 spans 16 residues. Germline CDR1 and CDR2: SGHRS and YFSETQ. Trimming left V 6 bases short and J 2 bases short, with 17 bases between. The CDR3 nucleotides read TGCGCCAGCACCCCCCAGGCAGGGCTAAACACCGGGGAGCTGTTTTTT. Residues: CASTPQAGLNTGELFF.

V usage is TRBV5-6 and J usage is TRBJ1-6, with D unclear. CDR1 is SGHDT and CDR2 is YYEEEE in the germline V gene. Deletions cut 4 bases from V and 7 bases from J, with 12 bases between. The CDR3 length is 14 residues. The CDR3 region is CASSPGRQNSPLHF. CDR3 DNA sequence: TGTGCCAGCAGCCCCGGACGGCAGAATTCACCCCTCCACTTT.

V gene TRBV27 combines with J gene TRBJ2-1; TRBD2 matches at 12 bases. This CDR3 comprises 18 residues. V was clipped by 5 bases and J by 5 bases; unmatched bases: 13. Germline V gene sequence: CDR1 MNHEY, CDR2 SMNVEV (reference sequence). This CDR3 reads CASSLGLAGNPFNNEQFF. The CDR3 DNA sequence: TGTGCCAGCAGTCTAGGACTAGCGGGAAATCCCTTCAACAATGAGCAGTTCTTC.

The chain recombines TRBV20-1 with TRBJ2-3, with D perhaps matching TRBD1 (6 bases). The CDR3 runs 14 residues. Trimming shortened V by 6 bases and J by 0 bases, and 13 bases separated the two germline ends. Germline CDR1 and CDR2: DFQATT and SNEGSKA (reference sequence). CDR3 sequence (DNA): TGCAGTGCAGGGGGACGGATGAGCACAGATACGCAGTATTTT. This sequence encodes CSAGGRMSTDTQYF.

This chain connects TRBV7-2 to TRBJ2-1, with 8 bases identical to TRBD1. The CDR3 has 15 amino acids. J lost 6 bases, V lost 2 bases, and 6 bases had no gene match. Germline CDR1 reads SGHTA; CDR2 reads FQGNSA. The DNA of the CDR3 is TGTGCCAGCAGCTTAACAACAGGGGGTGGCAATGAGCAGTTCTTC. Translation gives CASSLTTGGGNEQFF.